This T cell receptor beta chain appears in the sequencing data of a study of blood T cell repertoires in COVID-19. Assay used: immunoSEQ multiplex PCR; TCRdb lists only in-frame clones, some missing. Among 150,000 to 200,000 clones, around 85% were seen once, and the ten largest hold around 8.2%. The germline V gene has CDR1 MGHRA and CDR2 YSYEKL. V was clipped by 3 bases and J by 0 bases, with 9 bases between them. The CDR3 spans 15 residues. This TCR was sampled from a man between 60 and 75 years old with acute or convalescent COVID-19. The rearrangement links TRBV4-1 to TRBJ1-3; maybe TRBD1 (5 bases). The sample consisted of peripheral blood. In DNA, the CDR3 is TGCGCCAGCAGCCAGGACAAGAGCTCTGGAAACACCATATATTTT. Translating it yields CASSQDKSSGNTIYF.